A selection of T cell receptor beta chains follows, all from one sample in a study of control samples from healthy donors and cancer patients. Profiled with immunoSEQ multiplex PCR; TCRdb holds only in-frame clones, not every one. The table lists under 450,000 clones, 80% to 95% of them singletons. Sequenced material: PBMCs. The receptors originated from a man in his forties with head and neck cancer. CDR3s include the opening cysteine and the closing phenylalanine or tryptophan. The D gene is left open where the match is weak. Clone size appears in some rows only: once, few, many, or a class for an expanded clone.

V,J,D,size,length,CDR3,DNA
TRBV29-1,TRBJ2-7,TRBD2,-,14,CSARAAGGPDEQYF,TGCAGCGCCCGAGCGGCGGGAGGGCCAGACGAGCAGTACTTC
TRBV7-3,TRBJ2-7,-,-,13,CASSESSANEQYF,TGTGCCAGCAGTGAATCTAGCGCAAACGAGCAGTACTTC
TRBV27,TRBJ2-3,-,-,13,CASSPGATDTQYF,TGTGCCAGCAGTCCAGGGGCCACAGATACGCAGTATTTT
TRBV3-1/TRBV3-2,TRBJ2-1,-,-,14,CASSQEATANEQFF,TGTGCCAGCAGCCAAGAAGCGACGGCCAATGAGCAGTTCTTC
TRBV30,TRBJ2-3,-,once,15,CAWMFPTPSTDTQYF,TGTGCCTGGATGTTCCCCACACCGAGCACAGATACGCAGTATTTT
TRBV5-6,TRBJ2-7,-,few,14,CASSLGLEYYEQYF,TGTGCCAGCAGCTTGGGTTTAGAGTACTACGAGCAGTACTTC
TRBV11-2,TRBJ2-5,-,-,15,CASSPSPWGQETQYF,TGTGCCAGCAGTCCATCTCCTTGGGGACAAGAGACCCAGTACTTC
TRBV6-4,TRBJ2-3,-,-,9,CARPFVEYF,TGTGCCCGCCCCTTCGTTGAGTATTTT
TRBV19,TRBJ1-3,-,-,17,CASSRHPGTEAGNTIYF,TGTGCCAGTAGTAGGCACCCCGGAACAGAAGCTGGAAACACCATATATTTT
TRBV4-3,TRBJ2-7,-,-,16,CASSQDARLSSYEQYF,TGCGCCAGCAGCCAAGATGCCAGATTGAGCTCCTACGAGCAGTACTTC
TRBV3-1/TRBV3-2,TRBJ2-3,TRBD2,-,18,CASSQAGLAGLSTDTQYF,TGTGCCAGCAGCCAAGCGGGACTAGCGGGGCTAAGCACAGATACGCAGTATTTT
TRBV28,TRBJ2-7,-,-,11,CASSLGGTLYF,TGTGCCAGCAGTTTAGGAGGAACCTTGTACTTC
TRBV6-5,TRBJ2-7,-,-,13,CASSYSRGYEQYF,TGTGCCAGCAGTTACTCAAGAGGGTACGAGCAGTACTTC